The present T cell receptor beta chain was sequenced within a study of T cell changes during pregnancy in multiple sclerosis. This CDR3 region has 13 residues. Unmatched junction bases numbered 1, after V lost 3 bases and J lost 4 bases. Germline V gives CDR1 SGHTA, CDR2 FQGTGA. Only in-frame clones appear in the TCRdb table, and some are missing; sequencing was by immunoSEQ multiplex PCR. The sample holds around 50,000 clones, approximately 95% seen once. This chain uses TRBV7-3 with TRBJ2-3, with TRBD1 matching 7 bases. The starting material was CD4+ T cells from peripheral blood mononuclear cells, obtained in the first trimester of pregnancy. The source is a female donor with multiple sclerosis, enrolled in a pregnancy study. The CDR3 spells CASSFDRADTQYF. The CDR3 DNA follows: TGTGCCAGCAGCTTTGACAGGGCAGATACGCAGTATTTT.